One sample yielded the 18 T cell receptor beta chains listed below, sequenced in a study of shared clonotypes between healthy human individuals. The data were produced by immunoSEQ multiplex PCR, yet TCRdb's version contains in-frame clones alone and is incomplete. The repertoire has around 1.1 million clones, approximately 80% of them found once; the top ten carry over 0.8%. Sequencing input: memory CD4+ T cells from PBMCs. Regarding subset: CD45RA-negative fraction. Receptors originate from a man younger than 30 in good health. Some clones in this sample may be carry-over from other donors' samples.

Comments on this clone: This specimen includes other DNA sequences encoding the same CDR3. The chain employs TRBV5-1 and TRBJ2-3, with 7 bases aligning to TRBD1. The CDR3 sequence is 14 residues long. In germline, CDR1 is SGHRS, CDR2 YFSETQ. V was pared by 4 bases and J by 6 bases, with 8 bases of the junction left unmatched. The chain's CDR3 is CASSIPTGTDTQYF. The CDR3 nucleotides are TGCGCCAGCAGCATACCGACAGGGACCGATACGCAGTATTTT. Full variable domain (remainder filled in from reference TRBV5-1 and TRBJ2-3): KAGVTQTPRYLIKTRGQQVTLSCSPISGHRSVSWYQQTPGQGLQFLFEYFSETQRNKGNFPGRFSGRQFSNSRSEMNVSTLELGDSALYLCASSIPTGTDTQYFGPGTRLTVL.

This chain links TRBV18 with TRBJ1-1; D not certain. CDR3 length equals 11 residues. Trimming took off 6 bases at V and 8 bases at J, with 10 bases between the two ends. CDR1 and CDR2 (germline): KGHSH, LQKENI. CDR3: CASSSLGEAFF. The CDR3 nucleotides are TGTGCCAGCTCGTCTTTAGGGGAAGCTTTCTTT.

The chain carries TRBV10-3 and TRBJ2-3, with TRBD2 matching 7 bases. Germline loops: CDR1 ENHRY, CDR2 SYGVKD. The CDR3 sequence is 15 residues long. J was trimmed by 2 bases and V by 4 bases; bases with no gene match: 6. The CDR3 here is CAISVSSGYTDTQYF. The CDR3, as DNA: TGTGCCATCAGTGTCTCTAGCGGTTACACAGATACGCAGTATTTT.

The rearrangement joins TRBV2 to TRBJ2-7; the D gene is possibly TRBD1 (6 bases). Deletions cut 6 bases from V and 2 bases from J, with 14 bases between. This CDR3 has 14 amino acids. The germline CDR1 and CDR2 sequences are SNHLY and FYNNEI. The CDR3 here is CASRLEGTTYEQYF. The CDR3 coding sequence is TGTGCCAGCAGACTTGAAGGGACAACCTACGAGCAGTACTTC.

The chain is built from TRBV6-5 and TRBJ1-3; D is unclear. V gave up 0 bases and J gave up 1 base, with 10 bases separating them. The CDR3 spans 16 residues. Germline V gene data show CDR1 as MNHEY and CDR2 as SVGAGI. CDR3 bases: TGTGCCAGCAGTTACTCGCCGAGGCCGTCTGGAAACACCATATATTTT. Residues: CASSYSPRPSGNTIYF.

This chain links TRBV12-5 with TRBJ2-3; D uncertain. Germline assignment: CDR1 LGHNT and CDR2 FRNRAP. The CDR3 extends over 15 amino acids. Trimming pared 6 bases from V and 0 bases from J, leaving 13 bases between. The CDR3 reads CASGPGGRSTDTQYF. The CDR3 DNA is TGTGCTAGTGGCCCGGGCGGACGTAGCACAGATACGCAGTATTTT.

This rearrangement joins TRBV7-6 to TRBJ2-2, with D perhaps matching TRBD1 or TRBD2 (5 bases each). The CDR3 loop spans 14 amino acids. CDR1 is SGHVS, CDR2 FNYEAQ, per germline. Deletions cut 5 bases from V and 5 bases from J, with 12 bases between. The CDR3 region is CASSTRGTTGELFF. In DNA form, the CDR3 reads TGTGCCAGCAGCACCCGAGGGACGACCGGGGAGCTGTTTTTT.

The DNA of the CDR3 is TGTGCCAGCAGTTTAATGGCGGGAAATACTCCGGGGGAGCAGTACTTC. Translating gives CASSLMAGNTPGEQYF. This chain connects TRBV28 to TRBJ2-7; D possibly corresponds to TRBD2 (6 bases). V was shortened by 2 bases and J by 7 bases, with 21 bases between the two germline ends. From germline, CDR1 is MDHEN and CDR2 SYDVKM. CDR3 length equals 16 residues.

The CDR3: CASTAGFYEQYF. Here the CDR3 DNA reads TGTGCCAGCACCGCCGGATTCTACGAGCAGTACTTC. The rearrangement joins TRBV28 to TRBJ2-7, with D unresolved. Trimming cost V 7 bases and J 3 bases, with 10 bases left between them. The germline V gene has CDR1 MDHEN and CDR2 SYDVKM. The CDR3 extends over 12 amino acids.

The V gene is TRBV4-2, the J gene TRBJ2-7, with a weak D call TRBD2 (6 bases). This CDR3 region has 14 residues. Trimming removed 5 bases at V and 1 base at J, with 12 bases between. The V gene's germline CDR1 is LGHNA and CDR2 YNFKEQ. The CDR3 DNA follows: TGTGCCAGCAGCGTCAGCGGGCTTTCCTACGAGCAGTACTTC. Translating gives CASSVSGLSYEQYF.

The chain joins TRBV2 to TRBJ2-7, with 8 bases matching TRBD1. The CDR3 runs 16 residues. J was trimmed by 3 bases and V by 4 bases; bases with no gene match: 11. Germline CDR1 reads SNHLY; CDR2 reads FYNNEI. CDR3 sequence reads: CASSGVPGTGDYEQYF. CDR3 DNA sequence: TGTGCCAGCAGTGGGGTCCCCGGGACAGGTGACTACGAGCAGTACTTC.

The rearrangement joins TRBV5-6 to TRBJ1-5, with D uncertain. Germline CDR1 and CDR2: SGHDT and YYEEEE. CDR3 length: 12 residues. Deletions cut 0 bases from V and 5 bases from J, with 3 bases between. CDR3 sequence (DNA): TGTGCCAGCAGCTTGGCGGATCAGCCCCAGCATTTT. It specifies CASSLADQPQHF.

This rearrangement joins TRBV7-9 to TRBJ1-1; D call uncertain. This CDR3 comprises 13 residues. CDR1 SEHNR and CDR2 FQNEAQ come from the germline V gene (reference sequence). Trimming shortened V by 0 bases and J by 4 bases, and 6 bases separated the two germline ends. CDR3 protein: CASSLAYTTEAFF. DNA for the CDR3: TGTGCCAGCAGCTTAGCCTATACCACTGAAGCTTTCTTT.

The rearrangement joins TRBV7-9 to TRBJ1-1; D not resolved. Germline assignment: CDR1 SEHNR and CDR2 FQNEAQ (reference sequence). V lost 3 bases, J lost 3 bases, and 8 bases lay in between. The CDR3 loop spans 13 amino acids. In nucleotides, the CDR3 is TGTGCCAGCAGCTTTACAACGGACACTGAAGCTTTCTTT. Translating gives CASSFTTDTEAFF.

The gene calls are TRBV12-5 and TRBJ2-1; 13 nucleotides agree with TRBD2. V shed 7 bases and J 0 bases; nucleotides not matched to a gene: 9. The germline V gene encodes CDR1 LGHNT and CDR2 FRNRAP. CDR3 length: 18 amino acids. In nucleotides, the CDR3 is TGTGCTAGTGCCAAGGGACTAGCGGGGCCAGGCTCCTACAATGAGCAGTTCTTC. As protein: CASAKGLAGPGSYNEQFF.

As regards this clone: Other DNA sequences within the sample encode an identical CDR3. Written as DNA, the CDR3 is TGTGCCATCAGTGAAGGGGAAAAACTGTTTTTT. This sequence encodes CAISEGEKLFF. The chain couples TRBV10-3 to TRBJ1-4, with D uncertain. Germline CDR1 reads ENHRY; CDR2 reads SYGVKD. The V gene lost 3 bases and the J gene lost 8 bases, with 4 bases spanning the gap. There are 11 residues in the CDR3.

The V call is TRBV19, the J call TRBJ1-4, with D maybe TRBD1 (5 bases). This CDR3 region has 12 residues. Germline values: CDR1 LNHDA, CDR2 SQIVND (reference sequence). Trimming removed 6 bases at V and 6 bases at J, with 8 bases between. CDR3 amino acids: CASSQTDEKLFF. As DNA, the CDR3 is TGTGCCAGTAGCCAGACAGATGAAAAACTGTTTTTT.

This sequence joins TRBV5-1 and TRBJ1-1, with D possibly being TRBD1 (6 bases). This CDR3 is built from 17 residues. Trimming removed 0 bases at V and 0 bases at J, with 15 bases between. Germline CDR1 and CDR2: SGHRS and YFSETQ. The CDR3 spells CASSLASGGPMNTEAFF. DNA of the CDR3: TGCGCCAGCAGCTTGGCCTCGGGGGGGCCTATGAACACTGAAGCTTTCTTT.